The 11 T cell receptor beta chains in this list originate from one sample, sequenced in a study of memory CD4+ T cells and cytomegalovirus serostatus. Single viable CD3+CD4+CD8-CD45RO+ cells were sorted as the memory CD4+ T cells. Here immunoSEQ multiplex PCR was the method, and the copy in TCRdb shows in-frame clones only, minus some. The sample includes about 50,000 clones, around 78% of them seen just once. The sample consisted of memory CD4+ T cells from blood. Receptors were obtained from an adult in good health and CMV-seronegative.

The chain joins TRBV28 to TRBJ2-7; 12 bases match TRBD1. Trimming took 5 bases from V and 7 from J; bases not matched to a gene: 9. CDR3 length: 15 amino acids. The germline V gene has CDR1 MDHEN and CDR2 SYDVKM. The CDR3 reads CASSKGTGGPREQYF. The CDR3 nucleotides read TGTGCCAGCAGTAAGGGGACAGGGGGCCCCCGGGAGCAGTACTTC.

In the case of this clone: One end of the junction does not line up with germline, which may come from a read error. For the CDR3, the DNA is TGTGCCAGCAGCACCGCGGACAGGGCCCTTGCAGTCTTT. This translates into CASSTADRALAVF. The chain couples TRBV28 to TRBJ1-1, with TRBD1 identical over 8 bases. The CDR3 runs 13 residues. Germline-derived CDR1 and CDR2 are MDHEN and SYDVKM. Together with reference TRBV28 and TRBJ1-1, the CDR3 gives the full variable domain: DVKVTQSSRYLVKRTGEKVFLECVQDMDHENMFWYRQDPGLGLRLIYFSYDVKMKEKGDIPEGYSVSREKKERFSLILESASTNQTSMYLCASSTADRALAVFGQGTRLTVV.

V is TRBV28 and J is TRBJ2-4; 9 nucleotides align to TRBD1. CDR3 length: 15 residues. Germline assignment: CDR1 MDHEN and CDR2 SYDVKM. Trimming took 3 bases from V and 8 from J; bases not matched to a gene: 8. The chain's CDR3 is CASSLPGTGRDIQYF. The DNA for the CDR3 is TGTGCCAGCAGTTTGCCCGGGACAGGGCGCGACATTCAGTACTTC.

V usage is TRBV5-5 and J usage is TRBJ1-5, with D possibly matching TRBD1 (5 bases). In germline, CDR1 is SGHKS, CDR2 YYEKEE (reference sequence). V shed 0 bases and J shed 4 bases, with 5 bases lying between them. The CDR3 is made up of 13 amino acids. DNA for the CDR3: TGTGCCAGCAGCTTGGCAGGGAATCAGCCCCAGCATTTT. This sequence encodes CASSLAGNQPQHF. Full variable domain (rest looked up from reference TRBV5-5 and TRBJ1-5): DAGVTQSPTHLIKTRGQQVTLRCSPISGHKSVSWYQQVLGQGPQFIFQYYEKEERGRGNFPDRFSARQFPNYSSELNVNALLLGDSALYLCASSLAGNQPQHFGDGTRLSIL.

The chain combines TRBV2 with TRBJ2-3; D may be TRBD1 (5 bases). This CDR3 comprises 14 residues. Germline lookup yields CDR1 SNHLY and CDR2 FYNNEI. Trimming stripped 3 bases from V and 1 base from J, with 8 bases between. The CDR3 DNA is TGTGCCAGCAGTGACCTAGGGGGCACAGATACGCAGTATTTT. Protein product: CASSDLGGTDTQYF.

The rearrangement links TRBV19 to TRBJ1-5, with a possible D match to TRBD1 (6 bases). Per germline, CDR1 LNHDA and CDR2 SQIVND (reference sequence). Trimming stripped 1 base from V and 5 bases from J, with 12 bases between. This CDR3 region has 15 residues. CDR3 DNA: TGTGCCAGTAGTATAGGCAGGAGGGGGGATCAGCCCCAGCATTTT. It codes for CASSIGRRGDQPQHF.

The DNA of the CDR3 is TGTGCCAGCAGCGTAGTCGCGTCCCCCTCTGGAAACACCATATATTTT. This sequence encodes CASSVVASPSGNTIYF. This chain joins TRBV9 and TRBJ1-3; no clear D gene. The CDR3 contains 16 residues. Trimming took 0 bases from V and 0 from J, leaving 10 bases between them. The V gene's germline CDR1 is SGDLS and CDR2 YYNGEE. The full variable domain, its missing parts supplied by reference TRBV9 and TRBJ1-3, is DSGVTQTPKHLITATGQRVTLRCSPRSGDLSVYWYQQSLDQGLQFLIQYYNGEERAKGNILERFSAQQFPDLHSELNLSSLELGDSALYFCASSVVASPSGNTIYFGEGSWLTVV.

The V gene is TRBV12-2, the J gene TRBJ2-7; TRBD2 reflects the table's D call only, with no check against the DNA. TRBV12-2 represents a pseudogene. The CDR3 consists of 16 residues. This CDR3 is CASRLASGGYPYEQYF. Written as DNA, the CDR3 is TGTGCAAGTCGCTTAGCGTCGGGAGGGTACCCCTACGAGCAGTACTTC.

This rearrangement joins TRBV5-4 to TRBJ2-1; D possibly corresponds to TRBD2 (6 bases). This CDR3 is built from 16 residues. CDR1 is SGHNT and CDR2 is YYREEE in the germline V gene (reference sequence). V was clipped by 4 bases and J by 0 bases, with 14 bases between them. The CDR3 sequence is CASSVGGLSSYNEQFF. CDR3 bases: TGTGCCAGCAGCGTGGGAGGCCTAAGCTCCTACAATGAGCAGTTCTTC.

The gene calls are TRBV6-5 and TRBJ1-5; D is ambiguous. Germline values: CDR1 MNHEY, CDR2 SVGAGI. The CDR3 runs to 13 residues. V was cut by 8 bases and J by 0 bases, with 8 bases left in between. The CDR3 DNA reads as TGTGCCAGCGGGGAAAGTAGCAATCAGCCCCAGCATTTT. As protein: CASGESSNQPQHF.

V usage is TRBV27 and J usage is TRBJ2-1, with a tentative D call TRBD2 (5 bases). This CDR3 comprises 15 residues. V was clipped by 11 bases and J by 6 bases, with 23 bases between them. From germline, CDR1 is MNHEY and CDR2 SMNVEV (reference sequence). Here the CDR3 DNA reads TGTGCCGTCAAAGACCCGGGGTACCCGTTCAATGAGCAGTTCTTC. Protein: CAVKDPGYPFNEQFF.